Below are 23 T cell receptor beta chains sequenced from a single sample in a study of blood T cells in healthy people across ages. Primed by a sample-barcoded 5' primer and a J-beta primer mix, a second PCR proceeded for 7 to 11 cycles. TCRdb analysed the 5' RACE reads with MiXCR anew, one entry per CDR3 protein. The table has roughly 1.4 million distinct CDR3 sequences, roughly 59% seen once. Sequencing was done on a sample of blood. The receptor set was obtained from a man between 18 and 29 years old in good health.

In its sample, this clonotype was seen many times. V is TRBV14 and J is TRBJ2-7, with D tentatively TRBD1 (6 bases). Between the trimmed V and J ends, which lost 3 bases and 7 bases, there was a span of 10 bases. The CDR3 covers 12 residues. Germline CDR1 reads SGHDN; CDR2 reads FVKESK. This CDR3 is CASSQGAGEQYF. In DNA form, the CDR3 reads TGTGCCAGCAGCCAGGGGGCTGGGGAGCAGTACTTC.

This chain joins TRBV4-3 and TRBJ2-1; a possible D gene is TRBD1 (6 bases). The germline CDR1 and CDR2 sequences are LGHNA and YSLEER. V was cut by 1 base and J by 4 bases, with 11 bases left in between. The CDR3 length is 15 residues. CDR3 nucleotides: TGCGCCAGCAGCCAAGCAGATACAGGGTACAATGAGCAGTTCTTC. This codes for CASSQADTGYNEQFF.

The CDR3 nucleotides read TGTGCCAGTAGTCAGGGCAAAAACAGGGAGACCCAGTACTTC. Its translation is CASSQGKNRETQYF. V usage is TRBV19 and J usage is TRBJ2-5; weak D call: TRBD1 (5 bases). The CDR3 runs to 14 residues. V was cut by 5 bases and J by 5 bases, with 15 bases left in between. The germline V gene has CDR1 LNHDA and CDR2 SQIVND (reference sequence).

This chain connects TRBV20-1 to TRBJ2-3, with 13 positions matching TRBD2. Trimming removed 1 base from V and 5 bases from J; junction bases left unmatched: 9. Looked up from germline, CDR1 is DFQATT and CDR2 is SNEGSKA (reference sequence). The CDR3 is 17 residues long. As DNA, the CDR3 is TGCAGTGCTAGAGGATTCGGACTAGCGGGGGCGGGAGATACGCAGTATTTT. It codes for CSARGFGLAGAGDTQYF.

The chain recombines TRBV5-5 with TRBJ2-6, with 9 bases matching TRBD1. CDR1 and CDR2 (germline): SGHKS, YYEKEE (reference sequence). CDR3 length: 17 amino acids. With V trimmed by 4 bases and J by 1 base, 6 bases remained unmatched. The CDR3 region is CASSRPGTGSGANVLTF. CDR3 DNA sequence: TGTGCCAGCAGCCGTCCCGGGACAGGGTCTGGGGCCAACGTCCTGACTTTC.

V usage is TRBV9 and J usage is TRBJ2-4, with D unresolved. The DNA end is a closer match to TRBJ2-7, so the J assignment may be wrong. This CDR3 has 15 amino acids. Germline assignment: CDR1 SGDLS and CDR2 YYNGEE. CDR3 region: CASSLRGWKLDEQYF. The CDR3 DNA reads as TGTGCCAGCAGCCTAAGAGGCTGGAAGCTAGACGAGCAGTACTTC.

A single count supports this clonotype. The rearrangement links TRBV20-1 to TRBJ1-2; D is perhaps TRBD1 (5 bases). Germline loops: CDR1 DFQATT, CDR2 SNEGSKA (reference sequence). Trimming removed 2 bases from V and 4 bases from J, with 11 bases in between. This CDR3 is 13 amino acids long. The CDR3 DNA sequence: TGCAGTGCTAGACCCAGGGAGACCTATGGCTACACCTTC. Translation gives CSARPRETYGYTF.

This clonotype was detected a few times. The chain joins TRBV12-3 or TRBV12-4 to TRBJ2-7; tentatively, D is TRBD1 (5 bases). CDR3 length: 13 amino acids. With 3 bases removed from V and 2 bases from J, the gap between germline ends came to 8 bases. The CDR3 loop is CASSFGRAYEQYF. CDR3 sequence (DNA): TGTGCCAGCAGTTTCGGCAGGGCCTACGAGCAGTACTTC.

The chain's CDR3 is CASTREGRLRGNTEAFF. CDR3 DNA: TGTGCCAGCACGCGTGAGGGACGGCTACGGGGAAACACTGAAGCTTTCTTT. This chain joins TRBV6-1 and TRBJ1-1; D might be TRBD1 (5 bases). The V gene lost 7 bases and the J gene lost 2 bases, with 23 bases spanning the gap. The CDR3 consists of 17 residues. CDR1 MNHNS and CDR2 SASEGT come from the germline V gene.

CDR3 residues: CASRSNSGGAGNEQFF. The CDR3 DNA is TGTGCCAGCAGATCGAACAGCGGGGGGGCGGGGAATGAGCAGTTCTTC. The chain recombines TRBV7-8 with TRBJ2-1, with 10 bases lining up with TRBD2. CDR3 length: 16 amino acids. The germline gives CDR1 SGHVS, CDR2 FQNEAQ. Trimming cost V 6 bases and J 7 bases; bases outside gene matches: 12. Variable domain in full (rest from reference TRBV7-8 and TRBJ2-1): GAGVSQSPRYKVAKRGQDVALRCDPISGHVSLFWYQQALGQGPEFLTYFQNEAQLDKSGLPSDRFFAERPEGSVSTLKIQRTQQEDSAVYLCASRSNSGGAGNEQFFGPGTRLTVL.

The chain has TRBV29-1 and TRBJ1-6, with TRBD1 matching over 7 bases. Germline CDR1 reads SQVTM; CDR2 reads ANQGSEA. This CDR3 is 13 amino acids long. The junction had 7 bases not matched to a gene; V was cut back by 6 bases and J by 8 bases. CDR3 sequence (DNA): TGCAGCGTGCAGACAGGGTTTGATTCACCCCTCCACTTT. It specifies CSVQTGFDSPLHF.

The count of this clonotype is one. The chain links TRBV7-2 to TRBJ1-4; D may be TRBD1 (5 bases). The CDR3 is made up of 15 amino acids. The germline V gene has CDR1 SGHTA and CDR2 FQGNSA. Trimming stripped 5 bases from V and 5 bases from J, with 15 bases between. The CDR3 sequence: CASSRNGQENEKLFF. Here the CDR3 DNA reads TGTGCCAGCAGCAGGAATGGACAAGAAAATGAAAAACTGTTTTTT.

V and J are TRBV9 and TRBJ2-5; 11 bases fit TRBD1. Germline values: CDR1 SGDLS, CDR2 YYNGEE. This CDR3 spans 16 amino acids. V lost 2 bases and J lost 5; bases outside the gene matches: 8. For the CDR3, the DNA is TGTGCCAGCAGCGTCGGACAGGGGGCCGGTCCGGAGACCCAGTACTTC. Its translation is CASSVGQGAGPETQYF. Filled out from reference TRBV9 and TRBJ2-5, the complete variable domain reads DSGVTQTPKHLITATGQRVTLRCSPRSGDLSVYWYQQSLDQGLQFLIQYYNGEERAKGNILERFSAQQFPDLHSELNLSSLELGDSALYFCASSVGQGAGPETQYFGPGTRLLVL.

CDR3 region: CASRGSSFYGYTF. The CDR3, as DNA: TGTGCCAGCAGGGGATCAAGTTTCTATGGCTACACCTTC. The J gene is TRBJ1-2, the V gene TRBV7-2; no clear D. This CDR3 spans 13 amino acids. V gave up 6 bases and J gave up 4 bases, with 12 bases separating them. CDR1 and CDR2 (germline): SGHTA, FQGNSA.

The J gene is TRBJ2-3, the V gene TRBV12-3 or TRBV12-4; 10 bases align to TRBD1. V dropped 1 base and J dropped 2; count of bases not matched to a gene: 6. This CDR3 has 17 amino acids. CDR3 in DNA: TGTGCCAGCAGTTTAGTTGGGACAGGGGACCCCACAGATACGCAGTATTTT. Its translation: CASSLVGTGDPTDTQYF.

The DNA of the CDR3 is TGCAGTGCCACCGGGACGCGAGATATCCACAATGAGCAGTTCTTC. Its translation is CSATGTRDIHNEQFF. J is TRBJ2-1 and V is TRBV20-1; either TRBD1 or TRBD2 may supply D (5 bases each). The CDR3 has 15 amino acids. Germline V lookup: CDR1 DFQATT, CDR2 SNEGSKA (reference sequence). The ends were cut back, 6 bases at V and 5 bases at J, with 20 bases in the middle.

A single count supports this clonotype. The chain joins TRBV6-6 to TRBJ1-5; TRBD1 might be the D (6 bases). The germline CDR1 and CDR2 sequences are MNHNY and SVGAGI (reference sequence). The CDR3 extends over 15 amino acids. V was clipped by 2 bases and J by 2 bases, with 10 bases between them. As DNA, the CDR3 is TGTGCCAGCAGTTACGAGGGGGAAGGCAATCAGCCCCAGCATTTT. Amino acids: CASSYEGEGNQPQHF.

This clonotype was counted a few times. J is TRBJ2-4 and V is TRBV29-1; 8 bases align to TRBD1. With the DNA end fitting TRBJ2-7 better, the J assignment may be wrong. CDR3 length: 12 amino acids. Germline V gene sequence: CDR1 SQVTM, CDR2 ANQGSEA. CDR3 DNA sequence: TGCAGCGTTGGTCCTGGGACAGGCGAGCAGTACTTC. It translates to CSVGPGTGEQYF.

This chain uses TRBV10-1 with TRBJ2-1; D unresolved. The CDR3 runs 14 residues. Trimming removed 3 bases from V and 2 bases from J, with 8 bases in between. Germline-derived CDR1 and CDR2 are WNHNN and SYGVQD (reference sequence). The CDR3 loop is CASSDTMTYNEQFF. The CDR3 nucleotides read TGCGCCAGCAGTGACACGATGACCTACAATGAGCAGTTCTTC.

The rearrangement joins TRBV6-2 or TRBV6-3 to TRBJ2-1; D remains unclear. Near its end, the DNA agrees better with TRBJ2-7, so the J call may be wrong. CDR1 is MNHEY and CDR2 is SVGEGT in the germline V gene. The CDR3 covers 18 residues. In DNA form, the CDR3 reads TGTGCCAGCAGTCAAACGGGTGTGTTGCTAGTAACCTACAATGAGCAGTACTTC. Translated: CASSQTGVLLVTYNEQYF.

The rearrangement links TRBV2 to TRBJ2-7; the D gene is possibly TRBD2 (6 bases). There are 15 residues in the CDR3. V was pared by 2 bases and J by 0 bases, with 11 bases between. The V gene's germline CDR1 is SNHLY and CDR2 FYNNEI. The DNA for the CDR3 is TGTGCCAGCAGTGAACAGGCGGGGCCCTCCTACGAGCAGTACTTC. Its translation is CASSEQAGPSYEQYF.

This rearrangement joins TRBV20-1 to TRBJ1-5; 8 nucleotides line up with TRBD1. The V and J ends lost 5 bases and 5 bases, in that order; junction bases with no gene match: 14. The CDR3 is made up of 16 amino acids. Germline values: CDR1 DFQATT, CDR2 SNEGSKA (reference sequence). CDR3 sequence (DNA): TGCAGTGCTGGCCCTGATCCCGGGACAGGAGATCAGCCCCAGCATTTT. Protein product: CSAGPDPGTGDQPQHF.

The CDR3 protein is CSVLGSDTVPYEQYF. The DNA of the CDR3 is TGCAGCGTTCTTGGTTCGGACACCGTACCCTACGAGCAGTACTTC. This chain connects TRBV29-1 to TRBJ2-7; D may be TRBD1 (5 bases). V lost 5 bases to trimming and J lost 2 bases, with 19 bases between them. Germline loops: CDR1 SQVTM, CDR2 ANQGSEA. The CDR3 sequence is 15 residues long.